The 19 T cell receptor beta chains reported below all come from one sample, sequenced in a study of blood T cell repertoires in COVID-19. Clones were read by immunoSEQ multiplex PCR, and TCRdb kept only the in-frame ones, dropping some. The sample lists under 300,000 clones, around 82% occurring once. Sequencing used peripheral blood. The receptors stem from an elderly woman with active or convalescent COVID-19.

The rearrangement links TRBV2 to TRBJ2-1, with TRBD2 matching 8 bases. CDR1 and CDR2 (germline): SNHLY, FYNNEI. The CDR3 is 15 amino acids. V was pared by 5 bases and J by 9 bases, with 12 bases of the junction left unmatched. The CDR3 region is CASSPFSGGPGEQFF. In DNA, the CDR3 is TGTGCCAGCAGTCCGTTTTCGGGGGGGCCAGGTGAGCAGTTCTTC.

Remarks on this clone: Other DNA variants within this sample encode the same CDR3. This chain connects TRBV7-2 to TRBJ2-5, with a possible D match to TRBD1 (5 bases). The germline CDR1 and CDR2 sequences are SGHTA and FQGNSA. CDR3 length: 13 residues. The V end was cut by 4 bases, the J end by 2 bases, with 8 bases between. CDR3 amino acids: CASSSRAQETQYF. In DNA form, the CDR3 reads TGTGCCAGCAGCTCCAGGGCTCAAGAGACCCAGTACTTC.

The V call is TRBV20-1, the J call TRBJ1-3; weak D call: TRBD1 (5 bases). The CDR3 extends over 14 amino acids. Deletions cut 3 bases from V and 4 bases from J, with 13 bases between. Germline values: CDR1 DFQATT, CDR2 SNEGSKA (reference sequence). CDR3 loop: CSASQGFLGNTIYF. Written as DNA, the CDR3 is TGCAGTGCTAGTCAGGGATTCCTCGGAAACACCATATATTTT.

In DNA form, the CDR3 reads TGTGCCAGCAGCTTTTTCGAGGGAGAGACCCAGTACTTC. It specifies CASSFFEGETQYF. The chain employs TRBV5-4 and TRBJ2-5; D is possibly TRBD2 (5 bases). This CDR3 region has 13 residues. Trimming shortened V by 2 bases and J by 4 bases, and 9 bases separated the two germline ends. The germline gives CDR1 SGHNT, CDR2 YYREEE (reference sequence).

This chain connects TRBV18 to TRBJ2-7; TRBD2 matches at 13 bases. The CDR3 covers 15 residues. Germline trimming cut 3 bases from V and 6 bases from J; bases unmatched to any gene: 5. From germline, CDR1 is KGHSH and CDR2 LQKENI. The CDR3: CASSPGLAGASEQYF. DNA for the CDR3: TGTGCCAGCTCACCCGGACTAGCGGGAGCCTCCGAGCAGTACTTC.

The rearrangement joins TRBV5-5 to TRBJ2-1, with a weak D call TRBD1 (6 bases). The V gene lost 6 bases and the J gene lost 2 bases, with 15 bases spanning the gap. The germline V gene has CDR1 SGHKS and CDR2 YYEKEE (reference sequence). The CDR3 extends over 15 amino acids. DNA for the CDR3: TGTGCCAGCAACAAAGACCAGGGGCCCTACAATGAGCAGTTCTTC. This gives the protein CASNKDQGPYNEQFF.

V is TRBV3-1 (or the pseudogene TRBV3-2) and J is TRBJ1-1, with a possible D match to TRBD1 (6 bases). V was clipped by 1 base and J by 11 bases, with 17 bases between them. The CDR3 runs to 14 residues. The germline CDR1 and CDR2 sequences are LGHDT and YNNKEL (reference sequence). The CDR3 nucleotides are TGTGCCAGCAGCCAAGGCACAGGGAGAAGAAAGGCTTTCTTT. It specifies CASSQGTGRRKAFF.

The chain joins TRBV30 to TRBJ2-5; TRBD1 matches at 10 bases. V gave up 7 bases and J gave up 0 bases; unmatched junction bases: 14. CDR3 length equals 17 residues. The germline gives CDR1 GTSNPN, CDR2 SVGIG (reference sequence). The CDR3 nucleotides are TGTGCCTTCCTTAGGGGACAGGGGAGTTGGCACCAAGAGACCCAGTACTTC. It codes for CAFLRGQGSWHQETQYF.

This clone was picked up one time. The chain uses TRBV28 and TRBJ2-7, with D perhaps TRBD1 (6 bases). Trimming left V 5 bases short and J 2 bases short, with 19 bases between. This CDR3 contains 16 residues. Germline V CDR1 and CDR2: MDHEN, SYDVKM. Written as DNA, the CDR3 is TGTGCCAGCAGTCTCCACTCCGGGACAAACGCCTACGAGCAGTACTTC. It translates to CASSLHSGTNAYEQYF.

Worth noting for this clone: Within the sample, other DNA sequences also encode this same CDR3. The chain uses TRBV20-1 and TRBJ2-1; D is undetermined. The germline V and J ends were trimmed by 1 base and 6 bases, with 4 bases remaining between them. The V gene's germline CDR1 is DFQATT and CDR2 SNEGSKA (reference sequence). The CDR3 extends over 11 amino acids. The CDR3 sequence is CSARGGNEQFF. The DNA of the CDR3 is TGCAGTGCTAGAGGAGGCAATGAGCAGTTCTTC.

This chain joins TRBV5-1 and TRBJ1-1, with a tentative D call TRBD1 (6 bases). Germline V gene lookup returns CDR1 SGHRS and CDR2 YFSETQ. The germline V and J ends were trimmed by 3 bases and 3 bases, with 15 bases remaining between them. This CDR3 is built from 15 residues. CDR3 amino acids: CASSSSSGVYTEAFF. The CDR3 DNA follows: TGCGCCAGCAGCTCTAGCTCAGGGGTCTACACTGAAGCTTTCTTT.

The genes are TRBV29-1 and TRBJ1-2; TRBD1 matches at 8 bases. The trim removed 5 bases at V and 11 bases at J, leaving 22 bases unmatched. The germline gives CDR1 SQVTM, CDR2 ANQGSEA. CDR3 length equals 16 residues. CDR3 nucleotides: TGCAGCGTTTTAGGTTACCAGGGGGCCCAGGGACCGGGGTACACCTTC. Amino acid sequence: CSVLGYQGAQGPGYTF.

CDR3 protein: CASSLDRGEEKLFF. The CDR3, as DNA: TGTGCCAGCAGTCTCGACAGGGGCGAGGAAAAACTGTTTTTT. The chain recombines TRBV6-5 with TRBJ1-4; the match to TRBD1 covers 8 bases. This CDR3 is built from 14 residues. Germline assignment: CDR1 MNHEY and CDR2 SVGAGI. The ends lost 5 bases at V and 8 bases at J; junction bases unmatched: 7.

The V call is TRBV3-1 (or the pseudogene TRBV3-2), the J call TRBJ2-1; D is unclear. This CDR3 is built from 12 residues. From germline, CDR1 is LGHDT and CDR2 YNNKEL (reference sequence). The V end lost 4 bases, the J end lost 2 bases, and 3 bases lay between the germline ends. The DNA for the CDR3 is TGTGCCAGCAGCCTAACCTACAATGAGCAGTTCTTC. Residues: CASSLTYNEQFF.

This chain links TRBV9 with TRBJ2-1; D is unclear. CDR1 SGDLS and CDR2 YYNGEE come from the germline V gene. This CDR3 has 16 residues. Between the trimmed V and J ends, which lost 3 bases and 2 bases, there was a span of 15 bases. The CDR3 here is CASSGGPAPPYNEQFF. DNA for the CDR3: TGTGCCAGCAGCGGTGGGCCAGCTCCCCCCTACAATGAGCAGTTCTTC.

The chain has TRBV19 and TRBJ1-5; 10 bases map to TRBD1. V was pared by 8 bases and J by 4 bases, with 5 bases of the junction left unmatched. The CDR3 extends over 14 amino acids. The germline CDR1 and CDR2 sequences are LNHDA and SQIVND (reference sequence). The CDR3 spells CASGDRGRNQPQHF. The DNA for the CDR3 is TGTGCCAGTGGGGACAGGGGACGAAATCAGCCCCAGCATTTT.

The V call is TRBV11-2, the J call TRBJ1-5; 7 bases agree with TRBD1. The germline gives CDR1 SGHAT, CDR2 FQNNGV. The J segment lost 6 bases and the V segment lost 6 bases, leaving 5 bases of the junction unmatched. The CDR3 is 13 amino acids. The CDR3 DNA reads TGTGCCAGCAGTCCAACAGGGGTTCAGCCCCAGCATTTT. It translates to CASSPTGVQPQHF.

This clone was seen only a few times. The rearrangement uses TRBV2 and TRBJ1-1, with a tentative D call TRBD1 (6 bases). The CDR3 is made up of 14 amino acids. Germline V gene sequence: CDR1 SNHLY, CDR2 FYNNEI. V dropped 5 bases and J dropped 3 bases, with 13 bases sitting between them. CDR3: CASSSDRRYTEAFF. CDR3 nucleotides: TGTGCCAGCAGTTCCGACAGGCGGTACACTGAAGCTTTCTTT.

This chain uses TRBV18 with TRBJ2-1, with 9 bases identical to TRBD2. Looked up from germline, CDR1 is KGHSH and CDR2 is LQKENI. CDR3 length: 17 amino acids. With 2 bases clipped from V and 0 bases from J, the junction kept 5 bases outside the gene matches. The CDR3 region is CASSPRLAAASYNEQFF. In nucleotides, the CDR3 is TGTGCCAGCTCACCAAGACTAGCGGCCGCCTCCTACAATGAGCAGTTCTTC.